The 28 T cell receptor beta chains listed next were all sequenced from one sample in a study of T cells after yellow fever vaccination. TCRdb re-derived calls from the 5' RACE reads in MiXCR, one entry per CDR3 protein. The sample records around 340,000 distinct CDR3 sequences, roughly an eighth being singletons. This specimen was CD4+ T cells sorted from PBMCs, taken 15 days after the yellow fever booster vaccination. The receptors originated from a young man who received the YFV17D yellow fever vaccine.

V gene TRBV7-9 combines with J gene TRBJ1-1; tentatively, D is TRBD1 (5 bases). The CDR3 sequence is 14 residues long. Germline assignment: CDR1 SEHNR and CDR2 FQNEAQ (reference sequence). Trimming took 5 bases from V and 6 from J, leaving 16 bases between them. This chain's CDR3 is CASSRQGRVSEAFF. As DNA, the CDR3 is TGTGCCAGCAGCAGGCAGGGAAGGGTCTCTGAAGCTTTCTTT.

This clonotype was picked up a small number of times. The chain employs TRBV6-5 and TRBJ1-5; D is perhaps TRBD1 (5 bases). Germline V lookup: CDR1 MNHEY, CDR2 SVGAGI. V lost 6 bases to trimming and J lost 5 bases, with 17 bases between them. There are 15 residues in the CDR3. The CDR3 loop is CASSRGGAGDQPQHF. CDR3 coding DNA: TGTGCCAGCAGCCGTGGCGGGGCGGGGGATCAGCCCCAGCATTTT.

The gene calls are TRBV6-2 or TRBV6-3 and TRBJ1-2; no firm D call. V lost 6 bases to trimming and J lost 7 bases, with 18 bases between them. This CDR3 is built from 14 residues. Germline CDR1 MNHEY, CDR2 SVGEGT. The DNA of the CDR3 is TGTGCCAGCAGCCCCGGCGGCATCGGGCGTGGCTACACCTTC. It specifies CASSPGGIGRGYTF.

This clonotype has more than one count but fewer than ten. V and J are TRBV20-1 and TRBJ1-2; D ambiguous. V shed 1 base and J shed 7 bases, with 13 bases lying between them. The CDR3 length is 13 residues. The germline gives CDR1 DFQATT, CDR2 SNEGSKA (reference sequence). The CDR3 bases are TGCAGTGCTAGAGCGGGGATTCGTGCTGGCTACACCTTC. Its translation is CSARAGIRAGYTF.

This clonotype was detected ten times or more. V and J are TRBV7-2 and TRBJ2-7, with D hard to call. The V gene's germline CDR1 is SGHTA and CDR2 FQGNSA. The CDR3 runs to 13 residues. The V and J ends lost 5 bases and 4 bases respectively, with 12 bases between them. The CDR3 sequence is CASSLSPLYEQYF. The DNA of the CDR3 is TGTGCCAGCAGCCTTTCACCACTTTACGAGCAGTACTTC.

The chain links TRBV10-3 to TRBJ1-2; a weak D match, TRBD1 (5 bases). The CDR3 totals 14 residues. The V end lost 4 bases, the J end lost 5 bases, and 14 bases lay between the germline ends. CDR1 and CDR2 (germline): ENHRY, SYGVKD. This chain's CDR3 is CAISGEGRTYGYTF. In DNA, the CDR3 is TGTGCCATCAGTGGGGAGGGGAGAACTTATGGCTACACCTTC.

This clonotype was detected only a few times. The V and J genes are TRBV12-3 or TRBV12-4 and TRBJ2-1; 12 positions agree with TRBD2. The CDR3 consists of 16 residues. V trimming: 8 bases; J trimming: 6 bases; junction bases outside the gene matches: 11. In DNA, the CDR3 is TGTGCCAGCGGTATGCTAGCGGGGGGGCGGTCCAATGAGCAGTTCTTC. This gives the protein CASGMLAGGRSNEQFF.

This clonotype was observed a handful of times. The gene calls are TRBV28 and TRBJ1-4; no reliable D call. Germline CDR1 is MDHEN and CDR2 is SYDVKM. The CDR3 loop spans 16 amino acids. Trimming took 2 bases from V and 0 from J, leaving 10 bases between them. CDR3 residues: CASSLAIGATNEKLFF. In DNA, the CDR3 is TGTGCCAGCAGTTTAGCGATCGGGGCAACTAATGAAAAACTGTTTTTT.

This clonotype was detected only a few times. This chain links TRBV7-8 with TRBJ2-5; 9 bases agree with TRBD1. V shed 2 bases, J shed 5 bases, and the junction held 6 bases outside the gene matches. The CDR3 covers 15 residues. The germline V gene encodes CDR1 SGHVS and CDR2 FQNEAQ. In DNA, the CDR3 is TGTGCCAGCAGCTTAAACCGGGACAGGGCTGAGACCCAGTACTTC. It encodes CASSLNRDRAETQYF.

This chain links TRBV30 with TRBJ1-6; TRBD1 is a possible D gene (5 bases). V gave up 0 bases and J gave up 10 bases, with 10 bases separating them. This CDR3 has 13 residues. The germline gives CDR1 GTSNPN, CDR2 SVGIG (reference sequence). CDR3 sequence reads: CAWSVLGRSPLHF. The CDR3 DNA sequence: TGTGCCTGGAGTGTGCTGGGGCGATCACCCCTCCACTTT. The entire variable domain, with the rest obtained from reference TRBV30 and TRBJ1-6, is as follows: SQTIHQWPATLVQPVGSPLSLECTVEGTSNPNLYWYRQAAGRGLQLLFYSVGIGQISSEVPQNLSASRPQDRQFILSSKKLLLSDSGFYLCAWSVLGRSPLHFGNGTRLTVT.

In its sample, this clonotype was seen many times. The junction and the germline gene differ at one end; a read error may be behind it. V is TRBV7-2 and J is TRBJ1-6; D unclear. CDR1 and CDR2 (germline): SGHTA, FQGNSA. CDR3 length equals 13 residues. The CDR3 spells CASSLVGNSPLHF. The DNA of the CDR3 is TGTGCCAGCAGTTTAGTGGGGAATTCACCCCTCCACTTT.

V and J are TRBV7-8 and TRBJ2-1; a possible D gene is TRBD1 (5 bases). Germline CDR1 SGHVS, CDR2 FQNEAQ. V was trimmed by 2 bases and J by 9 bases, leaving 14 bases between them. There are 14 residues in the CDR3. CDR3 DNA sequence: TGTGCCAGCAGCTTAATAGGGGCCGATAGTGAGCAGTTCTTC. This gives the protein CASSLIGADSEQFF.

There are a few counts of this clonotype. The chain joins TRBV20-1 to TRBJ2-3; D is ambiguous. Looked up from germline, CDR1 is DFQATT and CDR2 is SNEGSKA (reference sequence). The CDR3 spans 12 residues. V lost 6 bases to trimming and J lost 6 bases, with 13 bases between them. The CDR3 bases are TGCAGTGCCCACCCCCTGGCCGATACGCAGTATTTT. Translation gives CSAHPLADTQYF.

This clonotype has just a few counts. This chain uses TRBV29-1 with TRBJ2-3; a possible D gene is TRBD2 (5 bases). Trimming took 7 bases from V and 0 from J, leaving 8 bases between them. The germline V gene has CDR1 SQVTM and CDR2 ANQGSEA. The length of the CDR3 is 12 residues. The CDR3 DNA reads TGCAGCGGCCGGGGTAGCACAGATACGCAGTATTTT. Translating it yields CSGRGSTDTQYF.

This clonotype has more than one count but fewer than ten. V gene TRBV7-9 combines with J gene TRBJ2-2; TRBD2 aligns across 11 bases. Germline CDR1 and CDR2: SEHNR and FQNEAQ (reference sequence). The trim removed 5 bases at V and 0 bases at J, leaving 5 bases unmatched. CDR3 length: 17 amino acids. CDR3 loop: CASSLRLAGTNTGELFF. The CDR3 nucleotides are TGTGCCAGCAGCCTCAGACTAGCGGGGACGAACACCGGGGAGCTGTTTTTT.

Only a few counts were recorded for this clonotype. This rearrangement joins TRBV5-1 to TRBJ1-2; D not certain. There are 14 residues in the CDR3. The germline V and J ends were trimmed by 7 bases and 0 bases, with 13 bases remaining between them. CDR1 and CDR2 (germline): SGHRS, YFSETQ. Here the CDR3 DNA reads TGCGCCAGCTGCTCGACACCGGCTAACTATGGCTACACCTTC. Amino acids: CASCSTPANYGYTF.

This clonotype was counted between two and nine times. The gene calls are TRBV24-1 and TRBJ2-3; the D gene is possibly TRBD2 (6 bases). The CDR3 is made up of 16 amino acids. The ends were cut back, 6 bases at V and 3 bases at J, with 18 bases in the middle. CDR1 KGHDR and CDR2 SFDVKD come from the germline V gene. CDR3 nucleotide sequence: TGTGCCACCAGTTCCGCCTCGGGGCGGGGTACAGATACGCAGTATTTT. Its protein product is CATSSASGRGTDTQYF.

The chain carries TRBV5-1 and TRBJ1-1; 8 bases agree with TRBD1. The germline V gene has CDR1 SGHRS and CDR2 YFSETQ. The CDR3 extends over 15 amino acids. With 4 bases clipped from V and 5 bases from J, the junction kept 10 bases outside the gene matches. The CDR3 DNA sequence: TGCGCCAGCAGCCCGGTGGCAGGGGGCTATACTGAAGCTTTCTTT. Amino acid sequence: CASSPVAGGYTEAFF.

This chain joins TRBV6-5 and TRBJ1-4, with D unclear. The length of the CDR3 is 14 residues. CDR1 is MNHEY, CDR2 SVGAGI, per germline. Trimming removed 4 bases at V and 10 bases at J, with 16 bases between. CDR3 residues: CASSSRTRGRKLFF. The DNA of the CDR3 is TGTGCCAGCAGTTCCCGAACCCGCGGGCGAAAACTGTTTTTT.

This clonotype has a count of ten or more. This sequence joins TRBV5-1 and TRBJ2-1, with TRBD2 matching over 7 bases. The CDR3 consists of 15 residues. The trim removed 0 bases at V and 1 base at J, leaving 1 base unmatched. Germline V gene sequence: CDR1 SGHRS, CDR2 YFSETQ. As DNA, the CDR3 is TGCGCCAGCAGCTTGGATAGCGGGTCCTACAATGAGCAGTTCTTC. This gives the protein CASSLDSGSYNEQFF.

This chain uses TRBV7-8 with TRBJ2-5; tentative D call: TRBD2 (6 bases). CDR1 and CDR2 (germline): SGHVS, FQNEAQ. This CDR3 has 13 residues. V lost 5 bases to trimming and J lost 7 bases, with 14 bases between them. In DNA form, the CDR3 reads TGTGCCAGCAGCGGCCAGGTCGGGGGGACCCAGTACTTC. Amino acids: CASSGQVGGTQYF.

This chain uses TRBV5-4 with TRBJ2-5, with D perhaps TRBD1 (6 bases). Germline V CDR1 and CDR2: SGHNT, YYREEE (reference sequence). CDR3 size: 14 residues. V gave up 4 bases and J gave up 4 bases, with 14 bases separating them. DNA for the CDR3: TGTGCCAGCAGCACATGGGGCAGGGGAGAGACCCAGTACTTC. As protein: CASSTWGRGETQYF. Full variable domain (rest looked up from reference TRBV5-4 and TRBJ2-5): ETGVTQSPTHLIKTRGQQVTLRCSSQSGHNTVSWYQQALGQGPQFIFQYYREEENGRGNFPPRFSGLQFPNYSSELNVNALELDDSALYLCASSTWGRGETQYFGPGTRLLVL.

In this sample, this clonotype turned up a few times. V and J are TRBV16 and TRBJ2-1; D gene ambiguous. V was pared by 1 base and J by 4 bases, with 14 bases between. The CDR3 covers 16 residues. Germline CDR1 reads KGHSY; CDR2 reads FQNENV. The CDR3 here is CASSQFASPSYNEQFF. Here the CDR3 DNA reads TGTGCCAGCAGCCAATTTGCCTCCCCCTCTTACAATGAGCAGTTCTTC.

The chain links TRBV6-8 to TRBJ2-1; the D call may be TRBD1 or TRBD2 (5 bases each). The germline CDR1 and CDR2 sequences are MNHGY and SAAAGT. Deletions cut 8 bases from V and 6 bases from J, with 14 bases between. The CDR3 consists of 13 residues. The CDR3 DNA reads TGTGCCAGCCCGCAGGGACGCTTCAATGAGCAGTTCTTC. As protein: CASPQGRFNEQFF.

This clonotype was picked up a small number of times. V is TRBV10-1 and J is TRBJ2-1, with 14 bases matching TRBD2. The CDR3 loop spans 15 amino acids. V lost 6 bases, J lost 8 bases, and 6 bases stayed unmatched. CDR1 and CDR2 from the germline V gene are WNHNN and SYGVQD (reference sequence). For the CDR3, the DNA is TGCGCCAGCAGAGACGGGACTAGCGGGGGCGATGAGCAGTTCTTC. Residues: CASRDGTSGGDEQFF.

This chain's CDR3 is CASSLDLTNEASEKLFF. The CDR3 coding sequence is TGCGCCAGCAGCTTGGATTTGACAAACGAGGCGAGCGAAAAACTGTTTTTT. This chain joins TRBV5-1 and TRBJ1-4; D is uncertain. This CDR3 is built from 17 residues. The germline V gene has CDR1 SGHRS and CDR2 YFSETQ. V lost 0 bases and J 8 bases, leaving 20 bases between the germline ends.

Only a few counts were recorded for this clonotype. The rearrangement links TRBV2 to TRBJ2-1; 9 nucleotides line up with TRBD2. Germline assignment: CDR1 SNHLY and CDR2 FYNNEI. The CDR3 is 15 amino acids. Unmatched junction bases numbered 6, after V lost 3 bases and J lost 6 bases. As DNA, the CDR3 is TGTGCCAGCAGTGAGGGACTAGCTTACCCCAATGAGCAGTTCTTC. Translated, it gives CASSEGLAYPNEQFF.

This chain connects TRBV14 to TRBJ2-3; possible D gene TRBD1, 7 bases. Germline lookup yields CDR1 SGHDN and CDR2 FVKESK. This CDR3 is built from 14 residues. V was clipped by 1 base and J by 8 bases, with 13 bases between them. The CDR3 reads CASSQVRQGGTQYF. CDR3 coding DNA: TGTGCCAGCAGCCAAGTAAGGCAGGGGGGTACGCAGTATTTT.